This entry features one T cell receptor (beta chain) sequence. Its antigen is not identified. The data derive from a study of monozygotic twins with inflammatory bowel disease. Study-wide findings and caveats: Varying immunosuppressive regimens may have increased patient repertoire variability.

Reprocessing the 5' RACE reads, TCRdb reports a single entry for every CDR3 protein and omits DNA. The table for this sample gives about 380,000 distinct CDR3 sequences. This CDR3 has 14 residues. Germline values: CDR1 MGHRA, CDR2 YSYEKL. The TCR sequence derives from a human donor with ulcerative colitis or Crohn's disease, or a healthy co-twin of an affected twin (not recorded which). Source material: blood. This chain joins TRBV4-1 and TRBJ1-5. CDR3 loop: CASSQVIFLGAQHF.